This T cell receptor (beta chain) stems from a study of blood T cell repertoires in COVID-19. Losses at the gene ends were 1 base for V and 1 base for J; bases not matched to a gene: 3. CDR1 and CDR2 (germline): MDHEN, SYDVKM. The CDR3 length is 15 residues. Sequenced by immunoSEQ multiplex PCR; TCRdb stores in-frame clones only, minus some. In the table there are 190,000 or so clones, about 91% of which are singletons. Material: peripheral blood. The source of this sequence is a woman aged 25 to 45 with acute or convalescent COVID-19. This chain uses TRBV28 with TRBJ1-1; 7 bases are shared with TRBD1. This CDR3 reads CASSLLGGPNTEAFF. The CDR3 DNA sequence: TGTGCCAGCAGTTTATTAGGGGGCCCGAACACTGAAGCTTTCTTT.